Listed here are 31 T cell receptor beta chains from one sample, sequenced in a study of cytomegalovirus exposure and HLA in healthy donors. PCR involved 60 Vbeta and 13 Jbeta primers. The table came from immunoSEQ multiplex PCR; TCRdb's copy has only in-frame clones and leaves some out. The top ten clones hold under 9% of a sample with more than 150,000 clones, approximately 84% of them seen once. Sequencing used PBMCs. These TCRs come from a middle-aged woman in good health and CMV-seropositive.

The V call is TRBV5-4, the J call TRBJ1-2, with a weak D call TRBD1 (6 bases). Germline lookup yields CDR1 SGHNT and CDR2 YYREEE (reference sequence). The CDR3 is 13 amino acids. V was trimmed by 2 bases and J by 8 bases, leaving 13 bases between them. CDR3 coding DNA: TGTGCCAGCAGCTTATCACAGGGTGTCGGCTACACCTTC. It codes for CASSLSQGVGYTF.

V gene TRBV15 combines with J gene TRBJ2-1, with 14 nucleotides matching TRBD2. Germline V lookup: CDR1 LNHNV, CDR2 YYDKDF (reference sequence). This CDR3 region has 15 residues. Trimming at V came to 5 bases and at J to 7 bases, leaving 4 bases not matched to a gene. CDR3 DNA sequence: TGTGCCACCAGCTTCCGACTAGCGGGGGGGAATGAGCAGTTCTTC. As protein: CATSFRLAGGNEQFF.

Regarding this clone: The same CDR3 also results from other DNA sequences found in this sample. As DNA, the CDR3 is TGTGCCAGCAGCGCCGGTACAGGATACTCTGGAAACACCATATATTTT. Translated, it gives CASSAGTGYSGNTIYF. The rearrangement links TRBV9 to TRBJ1-3; the D gene is possibly TRBD1 (5 bases). The length of the CDR3 is 16 residues. The germline V and J ends were trimmed by 3 bases and 0 bases, with 13 bases remaining between them. Germline CDR1 reads SGDLS; CDR2 reads YYNGEE.

The sample holds one count of this clone. The chain joins TRBV9 to TRBJ1-1; weak D call: TRBD1 (5 bases). This CDR3 is 13 amino acids long. Germline V CDR1 and CDR2: SGDLS, YYNGEE. V was clipped by 1 base and J by 8 bases, with 12 bases between them. CDR3 region: CASSVSGYTEAFF. CDR3 nucleotides: TGTGCCAGCAGCGTATCAGGGTATACCGAAGCTTTCTTT.

The V gene is TRBV28, the J gene TRBJ1-2, with D possibly matching TRBD1 (6 bases). Deletions cut 8 bases from V and 7 bases from J, with 14 bases between. Germline CDR1 and CDR2: MDHEN and SYDVKM. The CDR3 loop spans 12 amino acids. CDR3 nucleotide sequence: TGTGCCAGCCGGTCAGGGGCTATTGGCTACACCTTC. Its translation is CASRSGAIGYTF.

The V gene is TRBV10-3, the J gene TRBJ1-1, with D possibly being TRBD1 (5 bases). Germline CDR1 is ENHRY and CDR2 is SYGVKD. Between the trimmed V and J ends, which lost 2 bases and 3 bases, there was a span of 10 bases. There are 14 residues in the CDR3. The CDR3 sequence is CAISETGDDTEAFF. The CDR3 DNA reads as TGTGCCATCAGTGAGACGGGGGATGACACTGAAGCTTTCTTT.

The V gene is TRBV29-1, the J gene TRBJ2-2; TRBD2 is a possible D gene (6 bases). The germline V gene has CDR1 SQVTM and CDR2 ANQGSEA. V was clipped by 6 bases and J by 5 bases, with 7 bases between them. The CDR3 runs 11 residues. The CDR3 region has the DNA TGCAGCGTAGGAGGGACCGGGGAGCTGTTTTTT. It specifies CSVGGTGELFF.

The chain carries TRBV5-4 and TRBJ2-1; 7 bases agree with TRBD1. The V segment lost 0 bases and the J segment 6 bases; nucleotides outside the gene matches: 6. CDR1 and CDR2 (germline): SGHNT, YYREEE (reference sequence). This CDR3 region has 15 residues. The CDR3 nucleotides read TGTGCCAGCAGCTTGGGCCGGACAGGAGTCAATGAGCAGTTCTTC. Translation gives CASSLGRTGVNEQFF.

The rearrangement links TRBV7-2 to TRBJ1-2, with a weak D call TRBD1 (5 bases). V shed 5 bases and J shed 8 bases, with 15 bases lying between them. Looked up from germline, CDR1 is SGHTA and CDR2 is FQGNSA. The CDR3 is 13 amino acids. This chain's CDR3 is CASSPGLMRGYTF. CDR3 nucleotides: TGTGCCAGCAGCCCGGGACTCATGAGGGGCTACACCTTC.

The table lists this clone with a few counts. V gene TRBV28 combines with J gene TRBJ1-2; D is perhaps TRBD1 (6 bases). Germline lookup yields CDR1 MDHEN and CDR2 SYDVKM. V lost 6 bases and J lost 5, with 16 bases in between. The CDR3 covers 14 residues. DNA for the CDR3: TGTGCCAGCAGCCCCTACAGGGCAGAGTATGGCTACACCTTC. Translation: CASSPYRAEYGYTF.

This clone has only a few counts. The V and J genes are TRBV10-3 and TRBJ1-2; the D is unclear. The CDR3 is 13 amino acids. Trimming removed 7 bases at V and 3 bases at J, with 12 bases between. From germline, CDR1 is ENHRY and CDR2 SYGVKD. CDR3 protein: CAIKNEADYGYTF. The CDR3 DNA is TGTGCCATCAAAAATGAGGCCGACTATGGCTACACCTTC.

This chain links TRBV5-1 with TRBJ1-1, with D perhaps TRBD1 (6 bases). The CDR3 has 12 amino acids. The germline CDR1 and CDR2 sequences are SGHRS and YFSETQ. V was trimmed by 4 bases and J by 4 bases, leaving 8 bases between them. The CDR3 is CASSRDITEAFF. In DNA, the CDR3 is TGCGCCAGCAGCCGGGACATCACTGAAGCTTTCTTT.

This clone showed up just a few times. The chain combines TRBV20-1 with TRBJ2-7; D remains unclear. The germline V gene encodes CDR1 DFQATT and CDR2 SNEGSKA (reference sequence). Deletions cut 3 bases from V and 5 bases from J, with 8 bases between. The CDR3 covers 11 residues. CDR3 bases: TGCAGTGCTAGGCACTTTGACGAGCAGTACTTC. Its translation: CSARHFDEQYF.

V and J are TRBV5-5 and TRBJ1-3; D uncertain. V was shortened by 5 bases and J by 0 bases, with 12 bases between the two germline ends. The CDR3 covers 15 residues. Germline values: CDR1 SGHKS, CDR2 YYEKEE (reference sequence). DNA of the CDR3: TGTGCCAGCAGACCCGAAGGAGACTCTGGAAACACCATATATTTT. Amino acid sequence: CASRPEGDSGNTIYF.

This clone has just one count. The chain is built from TRBV2 and TRBJ2-1; D ambiguous. Germline values: CDR1 SNHLY, CDR2 FYNNEI. The CDR3 is made up of 14 amino acids. The V gene lost 8 bases and the J gene lost 1 base, with 12 bases spanning the gap. CDR3 amino acids: CASAPSTSYNEQFF. CDR3 DNA: TGTGCCAGCGCCCCCAGTACATCCTACAATGAGCAGTTCTTC.

This chain joins TRBV28 and TRBJ1-1, with a possible D match to TRBD1 (5 bases). Germline V gene lookup returns CDR1 MDHEN and CDR2 SYDVKM. This CDR3 comprises 12 residues. The ends were cut back, 6 bases at V and 8 bases at J, with 13 bases in the middle. CDR3 nucleotide sequence: TGTGCCAGCAGATCTCATGGGGGGGAAGCTTTCTTT. This sequence encodes CASRSHGGEAFF.

This clone was found once. V and J are TRBV19 and TRBJ1-6, with a possible D match to TRBD1 (6 bases). The CDR3 runs to 15 residues. Germline CDR1 is LNHDA and CDR2 is SQIVND (reference sequence). Trimming removed 2 bases at V and 8 bases at J, with 13 bases between. CDR3: CASSIMTGLHSPLHF. The CDR3, as DNA: TGTGCCAGTAGTATAATGACAGGATTGCATTCACCCCTCCACTTT.

The sample holds one count of this clone. This chain joins TRBV6-1 and TRBJ1-2, with no clear D. V lost 2 bases, J lost 7 bases, and 20 bases lay in between. CDR1 and CDR2 from the germline V gene are MNHNS and SASEGT. The CDR3 totals 16 residues. CDR3 sequence (DNA): TGTGCCAGCAGTGAACTGGAGAGGCAGTTAGGTACTGGCTACACCTTC. Its translation: CASSELERQLGTGYTF.

This sequence joins TRBV14 and TRBJ2-1; 10 bases align to TRBD2. CDR1 and CDR2 (germline): SGHDN, FVKESK. The CDR3 contains 16 residues. Trimming cost V 0 bases and J 6 bases; bases outside gene matches: 5. In DNA form, the CDR3 reads TGTGCCAGCAGCCAAGAGATAGCGGGGGGCCTCAATGAGCAGTTCTTC. Translated, it gives CASSQEIAGGLNEQFF.

In nucleotides, the CDR3 is TGTGCCAGCAGTTTATCTCGGGGATACGAGCAGTACTTC. Translating it yields CASSLSRGYEQYF. The genes are TRBV27 and TRBJ2-7; D might be TRBD2 (5 bases). The CDR3 is 13 residues long. Germline CDR1 reads MNHEY; CDR2 reads SMNVEV (reference sequence). Trimming stripped 0 bases from V and 4 bases from J, with 7 bases between.

The chain uses TRBV5-4 and TRBJ1-2; a weak D match, TRBD1 (5 bases). The CDR3 contains 16 residues. Germline CDR1 and CDR2: SGHNT and YYREEE (reference sequence). The V end lost 3 bases, the J end lost 10 bases, and 25 bases lay between the germline ends. The CDR3 DNA reads as TGTGCCAGCAGCTCAGGTGGCCTGACAGTCAACCTCTTCTACACCTTC. It codes for CASSSGGLTVNLFYTF.

With respect to this clone: The sample carries other DNA sequences with the same CDR3. This chain links TRBV7-3 with TRBJ2-7; D uncertain. CDR1 and CDR2 from the germline V gene are SGHTA and FQGTGA. Trimming removed 0 bases at V and 3 bases at J, with 6 bases between. The CDR3 contains 13 residues. The CDR3 sequence: CASSLTPGYEQYF. DNA of the CDR3: TGTGCCAGCAGCTTAACGCCCGGCTACGAGCAGTACTTC.

The sample holds one count of this clone. V usage is TRBV25-1 and J usage is TRBJ1-3; tentatively, D is TRBD1 (5 bases). V lost 1 base to trimming and J lost 9 bases, with 10 bases between them. The CDR3 runs to 13 residues. From germline, CDR1 is MGHDK and CDR2 SYGVNS. CDR3 sequence (DNA): TGTGCCAGCAGTGAATTGTTGCAGGGCACCATATATTTT. As protein: CASSELLQGTIYF.

The chain has TRBV28 and TRBJ2-5, with 8 bases fitting TRBD1. The length of the CDR3 is 14 residues. Per the germline V gene, CDR1 is MDHEN and CDR2 is SYDVKM. After removal of 5 bases from V and 1 base from J, the junction contained 3 bases not matched to a gene. The CDR3 coding sequence is TGTGCCAGCAGTCCGGGACAGGCCCAAGAGACCCAGTACTTC. It encodes CASSPGQAQETQYF.

This clone was observed a single time. The genes are TRBV30 and TRBJ1-6; D perhaps matches TRBD1 (5 bases). Germline values: CDR1 GTSNPN, CDR2 SVGIG (reference sequence). Trimming cost V 2 bases and J 4 bases, with 15 bases left between them. The CDR3 has 16 amino acids. The CDR3 region is CAWSYTSRQYNSPLHF. In DNA, the CDR3 is TGTGCCTGGAGTTATACTTCCCGACAGTATAATTCACCCCTCCACTTT.

J is TRBJ1-2 and V is TRBV7-2; 7 bases are shared with TRBD1. The CDR3 loop spans 15 amino acids. V dropped 5 bases and J dropped 7; count of bases not matched to a gene: 13. The germline CDR1 and CDR2 sequences are SGHTA and FQGNSA. The chain's CDR3 is CASSLNGDSLVGYTF. The CDR3 nucleotides read TGTGCCAGCAGCCTCAATGGGGACAGTTTAGTTGGCTACACCTTC.

The rearrangement joins TRBV29-1 to TRBJ2-1; no definite D call. Trimming pared 2 bases from V and 6 bases from J, leaving 8 bases between. The CDR3 runs 12 residues. Germline V gives CDR1 SQVTM, CDR2 ANQGSEA. The CDR3 sequence: CSVEWFSNEQFF. The CDR3 nucleotides read TGCAGCGTTGAATGGTTTAGCAATGAGCAGTTCTTC.

This clone was detected a few times. This sequence joins TRBV5-1 and TRBJ2-1; TRBD2 agrees at 10 bases. The J segment lost 3 bases and the V segment lost 10 bases, leaving 13 bases of the junction unmatched. The germline V gene encodes CDR1 SGHRS and CDR2 YFSETQ. The CDR3 is 16 residues long. The CDR3 DNA sequence: TGCGCCTCCTTGCCCCTTAGCGGGGGGTTCTACAATGAGCAGTTCTTC. Translation gives CASLPLSGGFYNEQFF.

The J gene is TRBJ1-2, the V gene TRBV10-3; tentative D call: TRBD1 (5 bases). Trimming stripped 3 bases from V and 6 bases from J, with 14 bases between. The CDR3 length is 14 residues. Per germline, CDR1 ENHRY and CDR2 SYGVKD. In nucleotides, the CDR3 is TGTGCCATCAGTGATCAACAGGCCTCAGATGGCTACACCTTC. It codes for CAISDQQASDGYTF.

The sample holds a few counts of this clone. The rearrangement joins TRBV28 to TRBJ2-7; TRBD2 matches 15 bases. J gave up 6 bases and V 6 bases, and 15 bases lay outside the gene matches. Germline CDR1 and CDR2: MDHEN and SYDVKM. CDR3 length: 18 amino acids. DNA of the CDR3: TGTGCCAGCAGCCCCGGCGGGACTAGCGGGGGGCCCCCTGTCGAGCAGTACTTC. Encoded protein: CASSPGGTSGGPPVEQYF.

The rearrangement joins TRBV7-9 to TRBJ1-2; 7 bases align to TRBD1. In germline, CDR1 is SEHNR, CDR2 FQNEAQ (reference sequence). The CDR3 has 15 amino acids. The junction had 12 bases not matched to a gene; V was cut back by 5 bases and J by 6 bases. The CDR3 region is CASSQNPDRVHGYTF. In nucleotides, the CDR3 is TGTGCCAGCAGCCAAAACCCAGACAGGGTACATGGCTACACCTTC.